The clone carrying this T cell receptor beta chain has a count of ten or more. Its antigen is undetermined. This specimen comes from a study of T cell repertoires in cytomegalovirus infection. Regarding the study as a whole: Totalled public TCR beta family frequency picked out people who carried CMV plus the relevant HLA. Clonotype analysis showed dominance of the ex vivo response by HLA-C-restricted CMV-specific TCR beta clonotypes.

From the reads, TCRdb called clonotypes with MiXCR, one entry per CDR3 protein. Of 800,000 to 950,000 distinct CDR3 sequences in the sample, about 31% were seen once. V lost 10 bases, J lost 2 bases, and 12 bases lay in between. The CDR3 runs 13 residues. Germline values: CDR1 MNHNS, CDR2 SASEGT. The V call is TRBV6-1, the J call TRBJ1-5; the D gene is possibly TRBD1 (5 bases). This TCR came from a human donor in good health (CMV status not recorded). Some clones in this sample may be carry-over from other donors' samples. This specimen consisted of cultured CD8+ T cells from PBMCs, obtained from culture after CMV antigen stimulation. The CDR3 nucleotides are TGTGCCATCGGGGGGGTGGGCAATCAGCCCCAGCATTTT. It encodes CAIGGVGNQPQHF.